This T cell receptor beta chain was identified in a study of blood T cell repertoires in COVID-19. Study overall: Donors in the United States, Italy and Spain gave samples during acute or convalescent COVID-19. T cells, B-cell-depleted T cells, or PBMCs supplied cDNA or gDNA.

Looked up from germline, CDR1 is SGHDN and CDR2 is FVKESK. The CDR3 covers 14 residues. V dropped 0 bases and J dropped 2 bases, with 7 bases sitting between them. In the original analysis: Estimation of nucleated cell counts was performed using reference gene primer amplification. Only in-frame clones appear in the TCRdb table, and some are missing; sequencing was by immunoSEQ multiplex PCR. For V, J and clone size, that table is used; D and trimming come from the DNA. The data show over 70,000 clones, about three quarters seen once. The material sequenced was peripheral blood. This rearrangement joins TRBV14 to TRBJ1-1; D ambiguous. This sequence was found in a man aged 70 or older with acute or convalescent COVID-19. CDR3 DNA sequence: TGTGCCAGCAGCCAAGATACACAAAACACTGAAGCTTTCTTT. The encoded protein is CASSQDTQNTEAFF.